The 21 T cell receptor beta chains presented below share a single source sample, sequenced in a study of tumor-infiltrating lymphocytes in primary liver carcinoma. Between roughly 20 and 32 mg of unsorted bulk tissue served as the source from which RNA and DNA were co-extracted. From 500 ng of total RNA, TCR beta-specific cDNA was reverse-transcribed using a constant-region primer. Amplification in three nested multiplex PCR rounds with slightly modified ARM-PCR gave rise to TCR beta libraries. TRBV1-TRBV30 forward primers and a C-beta reverse primer were used in the first two PCR rounds, which each ran for about 9 cycles. TCRdb itself ran the multiplex PCR reads through MiXCR, one entry per CDR3 protein. Of about 74,000 distinct CDR3 sequences in the sample, more than 60% are singletons; the top ten hold roughly a quarter. The specimen sequenced was liver tumor tissue from sampling region 4. Subset noted: tumor region T4, right-lateral pole. The receptor source for this set is a man between 35 and 55 years old with primary liver carcinoma and hepatitis B virus infection.

Details on this clonotype: At one boundary the junction diverges from the germline segment, which might be a read error. The chain recombines TRBV29-1 with TRBJ2-1; TRBD2 agrees at 7 bases. Germline CDR1 and CDR2: SQVTM and ANQGSEA. This CDR3 is built from 14 residues. Here the CDR3 reads CSVTGTKSGNEQFF. For the CDR3, the DNA is TGCAGCGTCACCGGGACTAAGAGTGGGAATGAACAGTTCTTC.

As for this clonotype: The junction does not match germline at one end; this may be a read error. J is TRBJ2-1 and V is TRBV4-1, with TRBD2 identical over 7 bases. The CDR3 is 17 residues long. Germline V CDR1 and CDR2: MGHRA, YSYEKL. This CDR3 reads CTSSLEAGVQRRNEQFF. CDR3 DNA: TGCACCAGCAGCTTAGAGGCGGGAGTACAGAGGAGGAATGAGCAGTTCTTC.

Concerning this clonotype: In this CDR3 the conserved last residue, phenylalanine or tryptophan, is missing, so a read error is likely. The V call is TRBV30, the J call TRBJ2-7, with 7 positions matching TRBD2. Unmatched junction bases numbered 21, after V lost 2 bases and J lost 5 bases. The CDR3 length is 18 residues. Germline V gives CDR1 GTSNPN, CDR2 SVGIG (reference sequence). The CDR3: CAWSTGGWSSSPSHEQYL. As DNA, the CDR3 is TGTGCCTGGAGTACCGGGGGGTGGTCGAGTTCGCCGTCCCACGAGCAGTACCTC.

This clonotype was recorded at least ten times. V gene TRBV29-1 combines with J gene TRBJ2-7; perhaps TRBD1 as D (5 bases). The CDR3 has 13 amino acids. The V gene lost 7 bases and the J gene lost 2 bases, with 15 bases spanning the gap. Germline values: CDR1 SQVTM, CDR2 ANQGSEA. The CDR3 bases are TGCAGCGCAGGGCGACAGTACCCCTACGAGCAGTACTTC. It encodes CSAGRQYPYEQYF.

As regards this clonotype: It is likely a read error, because the conserved phenylalanine at the end of the CDR3 is missing. The chain employs TRBV11-2 and TRBJ2-5; D may match TRBD1 or TRBD2 (5 bases each). Germline loops: CDR1 SGHAT, CDR2 FQNNGV. The CDR3 spans 17 residues. The CDR3 DNA sequence: TGTGCCAGCAGCTTAGTCAGTGGGGGTAGTCGGCAAGAGACTCAGTACCTC. As protein: CASSLVSGGSRQETQYL.

In regard to this clonotype: No conserved phenylalanine or tryptophan ends this CDR3, so it is likely a read error. CDR3 region: CASSLNDSYEQFL. DNA for the CDR3: TGTGCCAGCAGCTTGAATGATTCCTATGAGCAGTTCCTC. The chain combines TRBV11-2 with TRBJ2-1; no definite D call. The CDR3 totals 13 residues. Germline V gives CDR1 SGHAT, CDR2 FQNNGV. V was clipped by 3 bases and J by 8 bases, with 11 bases between them.

This chain uses TRBV6-6 with TRBJ2-7; 7 bases fit TRBD2. V lost 5 bases, J lost 5 bases, and 12 bases stayed unmatched. CDR1 and CDR2 (germline): MNHNY, SVGAGI (reference sequence). The CDR3 length is 15 residues. The chain's CDR3 is CASSISKRERHEQYF. Written as DNA, the CDR3 is TGTGCCAGCAGTATCTCTAAGCGGGAACGGCACGAGCAGTACTTC.

A word on this clonotype: A much larger clone differs from this one at a single base, so this may be a read error. V is TRBV7-9 and J is TRBJ2-5; D is uncertain. This CDR3 comprises 14 residues. The V end was cut by 6 bases, the J end by 0 bases, with 11 bases between. In germline, CDR1 is SEHNR, CDR2 FQNEAQ (reference sequence). As DNA, the CDR3 is TGTGCCAGCAGGATCAACACTCACCAAGAGACCCAGTACTTC. This codes for CASRINTHQETQYF.

On this clonotype itself: Given the absence of the conserved phenylalanine or tryptophan at the CDR3 end, a read error is likely. The chain uses TRBV29-1 and TRBJ1-1, with a tentative D call TRBD1 (6 bases). V was pared by 4 bases and J by 8 bases, with 17 bases between. Germline CDR1 SQVTM, CDR2 ANQGSEA. This CDR3 is built from 13 residues. DNA for the CDR3: TGCAGCGTTGGTTTGGGACATCCCGCCGAAGCTTTCTTA. Translation: CSVGLGHPAEAFL.

On this clonotype itself: Germline is not matched at one junction end, which may reflect a read error. The chain links TRBV29-1 to TRBJ2-7, with a tentative D call TRBD2 (5 bases). The CDR3 has 13 residues. Germline-derived CDR1 and CDR2 are SQVTM and ANQGSEA. CDR3: CSVEGDGSYKQYF. For the CDR3, the DNA is TGTAGCGTTGAGGGAGACGGCTCCTACAAGCAGTACTTC.

Points on this clonotype: A much larger clone differs by one base, so this may be a read error. V is TRBV6-1 and J is TRBJ1-2; possibly TRBD1 for D (5 bases). The CDR3 totals 11 residues. Germline CDR1 is MNHNS and CDR2 is SASEGT. The CDR3 coding sequence is TGTGCCACCAGGGTTAACTATGGCTACGCCTTC. Translating gives CATRVNYGYAF.

V is TRBV6-2 or TRBV6-3 and J is TRBJ2-1; TRBD2 matches 7 bases. The CDR3 sequence is 16 residues long. The germline gives CDR1 MNHEY, CDR2 SVGEGT. The CDR3: CINSYWGRGSYNEQFF. For the CDR3, the DNA is TGTATCAACAGTTACTGGGGGAGGGGCTCCTACAATGAGCAGTTCTTC.

The CDR3 nucleotides are TGTGCCAGCAGTTCGGGACAGGGTGTGACCGGGGAGCTGTTTTTT. It yields the protein CASSSGQGVTGELFF. The chain has TRBV12-3 or TRBV12-4 and TRBJ2-2, with 9 bases fitting TRBD1. V lost 4 bases to trimming and J lost 5 bases; unmatched junction nucleotides: 5. The CDR3 is 15 residues long.

Regarding this clonotype: This could be a read error, since a much larger clone is one nucleotide away. The conserved phenylalanine or tryptophan normally closing the CDR3 is absent here, so this likely arose from a read error. V gene TRBV5-1 combines with J gene TRBJ2-3, with D perhaps being TRBD1 or TRBD2 (5 bases each). The germline V gene encodes CDR1 SGHRS and CDR2 YFSETQ. The CDR3 totals 16 residues. V was cut by 2 bases and J by 0 bases, with 13 bases left in between. Here the CDR3 reads CASSFPGRTSTDTQYI. DNA for the CDR3: TGCGCCAGCAGCTTCCCGGGACGGACTAGCACAGATACGCAGTATATT.

With regard to this clonotype: A much larger clone differs from this one at a single base, so this may be a read error. This chain uses TRBV7-9 with TRBJ2-3; D is possibly TRBD2 (6 bases). The CDR3 is 14 amino acids. Germline V gene data show CDR1 as SEHNR and CDR2 as FQNEAQ (reference sequence). With 5 bases removed from V and 8 bases from J, the gap between germline ends came to 17 bases. The CDR3 region is CASSPGGSEGTQYF. CDR3 bases: TGTGCCAGCAGCCCTGGGGGGAGTGAAGGTACGCAGTATTTT. Variable domain in full (rest from reference TRBV7-9 and TRBJ2-3): DTGVSQNPRHKITKRGQNVTFRCDPISEHNRLYWYRQTLGQGPEFLTYFQNEAQLEKSRLLSDRFSAERPKGSFSTLEIQRTEQGDSAMYLCASSPGGSEGTQYFGPGTRLTVL.

This clonotype has just one count. A read error may be the cause here, since a much bigger clone is one base away. The chain joins TRBV7-9 to TRBJ2-1, with unresolved D. This CDR3 region has 14 residues. The germline gives CDR1 SEHNR, CDR2 FQNEAQ (reference sequence). The CDR3 protein is CAISPIGSYNEQFF. The CDR3 region has the DNA TGTGCCATCAGCCCGATCGGCTCCTACAATGAGCAGTTCTTC.

As regards this clonotype: A much larger clone lies one base from this, so it may be a read error. The chain recombines TRBV10-3 with TRBJ1-4; D is unclear. Germline V CDR1 and CDR2: ENHRY, SYGVKD. The CDR3 is 12 amino acids. CDR3 nucleotide sequence: TGTGCCATCTGTGAGGACCGTGAAAAACTGTTTTTT. Amino acid sequence: CAICEDREKLFF.

In regard to this clonotype: One end of the junction fails to match germline, which may point to a read error. The chain carries TRBV6-6 and TRBJ2-7, with 7 bases lining up with TRBD1. CDR1 and CDR2 (germline): MNHNY, SVGAGI (reference sequence). CDR3 size: 14 residues. CDR3 nucleotides: TGTGCCAGCGGTTACGACGCAGGGGGTGTCGAGCAGTACTTC. Translation: CASGYDAGGVEQYF.

The table lists this clonotype with a few counts. Since a much larger clone is just one base distant, this may be a read error. V usage is TRBV6-5 and J usage is TRBJ1-4, with TRBD1 identical over 9 bases. The trim removed 6 bases at V and 8 bases at J, leaving 16 bases unmatched. CDR1 is MNHEY, CDR2 SVGAGI, per germline. The CDR3 is 17 amino acids. The CDR3 DNA reads TGTGCCAGCAGAGAGACCAGGACAGGGGCTGGTGGGGAAAAACTGTTTTTT. This translates into CASRETRTGAGGEKLFF.

Details on this clonotype: Given a much more abundant clone one base away, this may be a read error. The chain recombines TRBV6-5 with TRBJ2-5; 7 bases agree with TRBD2. Trimming took 5 bases from V and 2 from J; bases not matched to a gene: 11. Germline CDR1 reads MNHEY; CDR2 reads SVGAGI. This CDR3 is 16 amino acids long. The CDR3: CASSLPGRGTQETQYF. The DNA for the CDR3 is TGTGCCAGCAGTCTTCCGGGGAGGGGAACGCAAGAGACCCAGTACTTC.

A note on this clonotype: This may stem from a read error, because a much larger clone lies one nucleotide away. The rearrangement uses TRBV5-4 and TRBJ2-6; TRBD1 might be the D (5 bases). Germline-derived CDR1 and CDR2 are SGHNT and YYREEE (reference sequence). The CDR3 length is 15 residues. The CDR3 loop is CVSSIRQTGANVLTF. In DNA form, the CDR3 reads TGTGTCAGCAGCATAAGACAGACGGGGGCCAACGTCCTGACTTTC.